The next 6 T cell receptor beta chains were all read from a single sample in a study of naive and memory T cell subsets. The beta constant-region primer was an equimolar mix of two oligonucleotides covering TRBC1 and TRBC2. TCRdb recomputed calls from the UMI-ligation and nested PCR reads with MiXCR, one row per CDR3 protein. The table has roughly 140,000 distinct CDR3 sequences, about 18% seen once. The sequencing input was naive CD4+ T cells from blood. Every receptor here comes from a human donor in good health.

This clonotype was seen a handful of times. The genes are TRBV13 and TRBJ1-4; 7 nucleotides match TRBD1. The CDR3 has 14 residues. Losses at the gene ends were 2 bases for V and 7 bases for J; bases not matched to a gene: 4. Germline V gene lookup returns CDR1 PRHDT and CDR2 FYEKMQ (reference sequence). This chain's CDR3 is CASSLRQGGEKLFF. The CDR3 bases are TGTGCCAGCAGCTTAAGACAGGGAGGTGAAAAACTGTTTTTT.

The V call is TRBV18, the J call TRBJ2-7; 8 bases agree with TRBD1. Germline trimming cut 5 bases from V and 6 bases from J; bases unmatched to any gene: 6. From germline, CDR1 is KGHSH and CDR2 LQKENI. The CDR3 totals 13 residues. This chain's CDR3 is CASSTTGGSEQYF. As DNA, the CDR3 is TGTGCCAGCTCAACTACAGGGGGGTCCGAGCAGTACTTC.

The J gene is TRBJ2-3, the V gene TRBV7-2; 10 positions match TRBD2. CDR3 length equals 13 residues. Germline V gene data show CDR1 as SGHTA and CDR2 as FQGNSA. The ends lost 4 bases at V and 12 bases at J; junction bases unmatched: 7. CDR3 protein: CASSSTSSGRQYF. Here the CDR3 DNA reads TGTGCCAGCAGCTCCACCTCTAGCGGGAGACAGTATTTT.

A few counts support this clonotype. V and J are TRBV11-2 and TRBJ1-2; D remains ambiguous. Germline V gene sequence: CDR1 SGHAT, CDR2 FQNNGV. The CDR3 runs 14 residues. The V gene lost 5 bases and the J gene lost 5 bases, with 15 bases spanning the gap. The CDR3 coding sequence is TGTGCCAGCAGCCCAGACTCTAAGGGATATGGCTACACCTTC. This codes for CASSPDSKGYGYTF.

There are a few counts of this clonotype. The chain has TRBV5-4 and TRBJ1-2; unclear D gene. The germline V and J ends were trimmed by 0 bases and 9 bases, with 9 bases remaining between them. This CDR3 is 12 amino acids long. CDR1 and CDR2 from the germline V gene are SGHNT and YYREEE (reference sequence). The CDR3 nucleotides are TGTGCCAGCAGCTTGGAGATAGCCCGCTACACCTTC. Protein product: CASSLEIARYTF.

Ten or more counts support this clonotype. The CDR3 nucleotides read TGTGCCAGCAGTTTTTCTCCCTATGGCTACACCTTC. The encoded protein is CASSFSPYGYTF. The gene calls are TRBV12-3 or TRBV12-4 and TRBJ1-2; no clear D gene. The CDR3 loop spans 12 amino acids. Trimming shortened V by 3 bases and J by 4 bases, and 6 bases separated the two germline ends.